Listed here are 24 T cell receptor beta chains from one sample, sequenced in a study of CD8+CD57+ T cells in acquired aplastic anemia. Profiles of TCR beta VDJ and CDR3 were generated from a genomic DNA template. TCRdb re-analysed the reads in MiXCR, keeping a single row per CDR3 protein. The repertoire holds about 160,000 distinct CDR3 sequences, with around half as singletons. Before being chosen for sequencing, patients had shown CD8+CD57+ cell expansion by flow cytometry. Sequencing was performed on sorted CD4+, CD8+, or CD8+CD57+ T cells (not recorded which) from PBMCs. The receptors stem from a human donor with aplastic anemia.

V and J are TRBV10-3 and TRBJ2-2; D not certain. V was cut by 8 bases and J by 5 bases, with 18 bases left in between. The CDR3 totals 15 residues. Germline CDR1 ENHRY, CDR2 SYGVKD. The CDR3 spells CAILRRSEGTGELFF. CDR3 in DNA: TGTGCCATCTTGCGGCGGAGCGAAGGGACCGGGGAGCTGTTTTTT.

This clonotype was observed many times. The chain employs TRBV6-5 and TRBJ1-2; 7 nucleotides align to TRBD1. V shed 4 bases, J shed 2 bases, and the junction held 16 bases outside the gene matches. CDR1 is MNHEY and CDR2 is SVGAGI in the germline V gene. CDR3 length: 18 residues. DNA for the CDR3: TGTGCCAGCAGTTCCCTACTCGGCCAGGGGGAGGGGAACTATGGCTACACCTTC. Amino acids: CASSSLLGQGEGNYGYTF.

This clonotype was recorded a few times. This chain joins TRBV7-7 and TRBJ2-1; the D gene is possibly TRBD1 (5 bases). CDR3 length: 12 amino acids. Trimming shortened V by 4 bases and J by 7 bases, and 8 bases separated the two germline ends. Germline V lookup: CDR1 SSHAT, CDR2 FNYEAQ (reference sequence). The CDR3 bases are TGTGCCAGCAGCTCCTCAGGGAATGAGCAGTTCTTC. Encoded protein: CASSSSGNEQFF.

The rearrangement links TRBV7-9 to TRBJ2-7; D may be TRBD2 (6 bases). This CDR3 region has 15 residues. Trimming cost V 5 bases and J 5 bases, with 19 bases left between them. Germline V CDR1 and CDR2: SEHNR, FQNEAQ (reference sequence). The CDR3 DNA is TGTGCCAGCAGCCCCACCCGGGGGTCTCACGACGAGCAGTACTTC. Amino acid sequence: CASSPTRGSHDEQYF.

The V call is TRBV28, the J call TRBJ1-4; D remains unclear. The germline V gene has CDR1 MDHEN and CDR2 SYDVKM. V was trimmed by 7 bases and J by 0 bases, leaving 9 bases between them. This CDR3 has 14 residues. CDR3 sequence reads: CASKADATNEKLFF. CDR3 nucleotide sequence: TGTGCCAGCAAGGCAGATGCAACTAATGAAAAACTGTTTTTT. The full variable domain, in which reference TRBV28 and TRBJ1-4 provide the parts outside the CDR3, is DVKVTQSSRYLVKRTGEKVFLECVQDMDHENMFWYRQDPGLGLRLIYFSYDVKMKEKGDIPEGYSVSREKKERFSLILESASTNQTSMYLCASKADATNEKLFFGSGTQLSVL.

This clonotype was picked up many times. V usage is TRBV19 and J usage is TRBJ1-2, with 8 positions matching TRBD1. The CDR3 contains 13 residues. Trimming removed 7 bases from V and 1 base from J; junction bases left unmatched: 2. CDR1 and CDR2 (germline): LNHDA, SQIVND (reference sequence). CDR3: CASNRGYNYGYTF. The CDR3 coding sequence is TGTGCCAGTAACAGGGGGTATAACTATGGCTACACCTTC.

This rearrangement joins TRBV15 to TRBJ2-7; 10 nucleotides agree with TRBD2. The CDR3 is 17 amino acids. J was trimmed by 0 bases and V by 0 bases; bases with no gene match: 5. From germline, CDR1 is LNHNV and CDR2 YYDKDF (reference sequence). The DNA for the CDR3 is TGTGCCACCAGCAGAGAGGGAACTAGCGGGACCTCCTACGAGCAGTACTTC. Translating it yields CATSREGTSGTSYEQYF.

Points on this clonotype: This may come from a read error, since a much larger clone is one base off. The chain employs TRBV12-3 or TRBV12-4 and TRBJ1-4; 7 nucleotides match TRBD1. The CDR3 totals 15 residues. CDR3: CASSLGSGGNAKLFF. CDR3 nucleotides: TGTGCCAGCAGTTTAGGGTCAGGGGGAAATGCAAAACTGTTTTTT.

The chain joins TRBV28 to TRBJ1-5; perhaps TRBD1 as D (6 bases). This CDR3 contains 16 residues. Between the trimmed V and J ends, which lost 3 bases and 5 bases, there was a span of 17 bases. Looked up from germline, CDR1 is MDHEN and CDR2 is SYDVKM. The chain's CDR3 is CASSFPGAPGHQPQHF. CDR3 nucleotides: TGTGCCAGCAGTTTCCCGGGGGCGCCGGGCCATCAGCCCCAGCATTTT.

This clonotype was recorded a few times. The J gene is TRBJ2-5, the V gene TRBV10-3; 8 nucleotides align to TRBD1. Germline loops: CDR1 ENHRY, CDR2 SYGVKD. The CDR3 has 14 residues. The J segment lost 3 bases and the V segment lost 3 bases, leaving 3 bases of the junction unmatched. The CDR3 bases are TGTGCCATCAGTGAAGGACAGGGTAAAGAGACCCAGTACTTC. It translates to CAISEGQGKETQYF.

This clonotype was picked up many times. V usage is TRBV4-3 and J usage is TRBJ2-1; no firm D call. The CDR3 runs 14 residues. The germline V and J ends were trimmed by 8 bases and 2 bases, with 13 bases remaining between them. Germline CDR1 LGHNA, CDR2 YSLEER. CDR3 nucleotides: TGCGCCAGCGGGTCGGCGGTACCCTACAATGAGCAGTTCTTC. This gives the protein CASGSAVPYNEQFF.

This chain connects TRBV20-1 to TRBJ2-3, with D tentatively TRBD2 (6 bases). CDR1 DFQATT and CDR2 SNEGSKA come from the germline V gene (reference sequence). The CDR3 has 17 residues. The V end lost 3 bases, the J end lost 2 bases, and 21 bases lay between the germline ends. This chain's CDR3 is CSASPFAGSGSTDTQYF. The CDR3, as DNA: TGCAGTGCTAGCCCCTTTGCGGGGAGCGGATCCACAGATACGCAGTATTTT.

The rearrangement links TRBV2 to TRBJ2-7; 9 nucleotides agree with TRBD1. CDR1 and CDR2 from the germline V gene are SNHLY and FYNNEI. J lost 6 bases, V lost 7 bases, and 1 base had no gene match. The CDR3 totals 11 residues. This CDR3 is CASTGQGEQYF. The CDR3, as DNA: TGTGCCAGCACGGGACAGGGCGAGCAGTACTTC. The whole variable domain, remainder taken from reference TRBV2 and TRBJ2-7, is EPEVTQTPSHQVTQMGQEVILRCVPISNHLYFYWYRQILGQKVEFLVSFYNNEISEKSEIFDDQFSVERPDGSNFTLKIRSTKLEDSAMYFCASTGQGEQYFGPGTRLTVT.

The rearrangement uses TRBV7-9 and TRBJ1-5, with 7 bases lining up with TRBD1. The CDR3 loop spans 15 amino acids. Germline loops: CDR1 SEHNR, CDR2 FQNEAQ (reference sequence). Germline trimming cut 4 bases from V and 4 bases from J; bases unmatched to any gene: 7. CDR3 DNA sequence: TGTGCCAGCAGCTCCGGGACAGCGGGTAATCAGCCCCAGCATTTT. Amino acids: CASSSGTAGNQPQHF.

The V call is TRBV19, the J call TRBJ1-2; D is possibly TRBD1 (5 bases). CDR3 length: 15 amino acids. V was trimmed by 5 bases and J by 0 bases, leaving 13 bases between them. From germline, CDR1 is LNHDA and CDR2 SQIVND (reference sequence). CDR3 nucleotide sequence: TGTGCCAGTAGTCCCCAGGGTTCCGCTAACTATGGCTACACCTTC. Residues: CASSPQGSANYGYTF.

The J gene is TRBJ2-5, the V gene TRBV12-3 or TRBV12-4; a possible D gene is TRBD1 (5 bases). V was shortened by 6 bases and J by 2 bases, with 16 bases between the two germline ends. CDR3 length equals 15 residues. CDR3 DNA sequence: TGTGCCAGCAGCGTTGGGGCCACGAAACAAGAGACCCAGTACTTC. Translated: CASSVGATKQETQYF.

This clonotype was observed a few times. The V and J genes are TRBV20-1 and TRBJ1-6; the D gene is possibly TRBD1 (5 bases). Germline CDR1 is DFQATT and CDR2 is SNEGSKA (reference sequence). The CDR3 is 14 amino acids. With 2 bases removed from V and 9 bases from J, the gap between germline ends came to 14 bases. The CDR3 coding sequence is TGCAGTGCTAGATCCCAGGGTCCCATTTCACCCCTCCACTTT. Its translation: CSARSQGPISPLHF.

A few counts support this clonotype. A much larger clone is a single base away; this may be a read error. The chain is built from TRBV29-1 and TRBJ2-7; D might be TRBD1 (6 bases). The CDR3 has 15 residues. Trimming stripped 5 bases from V and 4 bases from J, with 21 bases between. Germline V gene data show CDR1 as SQVTM and CDR2 as ANQGSEA. The CDR3, as DNA: TGCAGCGTTACAAGCAGGGGAACGGTTGAGTACGAGCAGTACTTC. This encodes CSVTSRGTVEYEQYF.

CDR3 DNA sequence: TGCGCCAGCAGCTCCGGGACGCCGCGGGAGACCCAGTACTTC. Its translation is CASSSGTPRETQYF. The J gene is TRBJ2-5, the V gene TRBV5-1, with D possibly called TRBD1 or TRBD2 (5 bases each). The germline CDR1 and CDR2 sequences are SGHRS and YFSETQ. The CDR3 covers 14 residues. V was pared by 3 bases and J by 5 bases, with 14 bases between.

This clonotype turned up a few times. The chain carries TRBV28 and TRBJ1-1; possibly TRBD1 for D (5 bases). Trimming took 3 bases from V and 2 from J, leaving 10 bases between them. CDR3 length: 14 residues. Germline values: CDR1 MDHEN, CDR2 SYDVKM. The CDR3 DNA is TGTGCCAGCAGTTTTGCCAGGGAAAACACTGAAGCTTTCTTT. Amino acids: CASSFARENTEAFF.

At least ten counts were recorded for this clonotype. For the CDR3, the DNA is TGTGCCAGCTGGGACAGTAGCGACTATGGCTACACCTTC. Residues: CASWDSSDYGYTF. The chain employs TRBV6-1 and TRBJ1-2, with 7 nucleotides matching TRBD1. CDR1 and CDR2 (germline): MNHNS, SASEGT. This CDR3 has 13 amino acids. Trimming cost V 8 bases and J 3 bases; bases outside gene matches: 6.

In this sample, this clonotype turned up a few times. A much larger clone is a single base away; this may be a read error. The rearrangement joins TRBV10-3 to TRBJ2-5; 7 bases fit TRBD2. Unmatched junction bases numbered 10, after V lost 5 bases and J lost 4 bases. This CDR3 spans 15 amino acids. The V gene's germline CDR1 is ENHRY and CDR2 SYGVKD. The CDR3 is CAISRAGTVGETQYF. The CDR3 bases are TGTGCCATCAGTCGAGCGGGAACGGTGGGAGAGACCCAGTACTTC.

The V gene is TRBV6-4, the J gene TRBJ2-2, with D tentatively TRBD2 (5 bases). The CDR3 totals 12 residues. The V end lost 9 bases, the J end lost 5 bases, and 10 bases lay between the germline ends. Looked up from germline, CDR1 is MRHNA and CDR2 is SNTAGT. The CDR3 is CASGRGTGELFF. The DNA for the CDR3 is TGTGCCAGTGGCCGGGGAACCGGGGAGCTGTTTTTT.

This sequence joins TRBV24-1 and TRBJ2-5; tentative D call: TRBD1 (5 bases). The V end was cut by 5 bases, the J end by 5 bases, with 17 bases between. The CDR3 consists of 15 residues. Germline CDR1 KGHDR, CDR2 SFDVKD. CDR3 region: CATSAEQTVGETQYF. In DNA form, the CDR3 reads TGTGCCACCAGTGCGGAACAGACAGTGGGGGAGACCCAGTACTTC.